This TCR beta chain originates from a study of identical twins. This clonotype showed up just a few times. Between the trimmed V and J ends, which lost 6 bases and 5 bases, there was a span of 13 bases. This CDR3 is 13 amino acids long. TCRdb fed the 5' RACE reads into MiXCR, producing one record per CDR3 protein. The sample gives around 650,000 distinct CDR3 sequences, 7.1% of which show up once; 1.5% to 2% is in the top ten. These data are also associated with another study on yellow fever vaccine responses in identical twins.

Material: PBMCs. This TCR derives from a woman under 30 in good health. The V and J genes are TRBV12-3 or TRBV12-4 and TRBJ1-2; unclear D gene. The CDR3 nucleotides are TGTGCCAGCAGCTCCAAAAGGATTTATGGCTACACCTTC. Translated: CASSSKRIYGYTF.